The present TCR beta chain was sequenced within a study of CD8 T cells in ankylosing spondylitis (TCRdb year 2017). With regard to the full study: The study set out to find disease-linked TCR variants by profiling T cell receptor beta repertoires in ankylosing spondylitis patients and healthy donors. In total, the full study cohort was made up of nearly 110 healthy donors and some 26 ankylosing spondylitis patients. Peripheral blood was sampled, and synovial fluid was also collected from ankylosing spondylitis patients.

Sequencing took place on an Illumina HiSeq 2500. Quantitative 5'-RACE with molecular barcodes was the method used to prepare the TCR beta libraries. The paper's data handling went like this. To identify disease-linked TCR variants, a new computational method was used, one built on a probabilistic model of VDJ rearrangement. The public reads were quality trimmed at Q25 with fastp and then assembled into clones with MiXCR by TCRdb, keeping productive beta chains. Under each unique CDR3 protein, matching rows form one entry showing the most common genes and DNA. Clone size and V and J calls follow TCRdb, not the original study. The sample yields fewer than 750,000 distinct CDR3 sequences; around 20% were counted once. The ten top clones hold under 20% of the sample. This clonotype was picked up a small number of times. This clone's antigen is unknown. No clone much larger than this one lies a single base away; base qualities are absent.

CDR1 and CDR2, looked up from the germline V gene, are MGHDK and SYGVNS. The CDR3 goes from the cysteine to the phenylalanine over 14 residues. Of all the DNA, just the CDR3 is kept, 42 bases in frame from base 1. Unmatched junction bases come to 6, with V trimmed by 6 bases and J by 1 base. Findings and caveats that apply to the study as a whole: The disease-linked clones were reported as significantly enriched in matched synovial fluid samples from ankylosing spondylitis patients. A CD8+ phenotype was shown by the disease-linked clones, which were found at relatively low frequencies in peripheral blood. Some motif variants were previously reported in synovial fluid and blood of reactive arthritis patients, suggesting common disease-initiation mechanisms. Blood from ankylosing spondylitis patients appeared to be characterized by a TCR beta motif composed of several highly homologous amino acid variants.

Recombination connected TRBV25-1 to TRBJ2-7, and TRBD1 matches 7 of the central bases. Specimen: blood, either unsorted or a sorted T cell fraction (not recorded which). The source of this sequence is a male donor with ankylosing spondylitis. CDR3 loop: CASRGDSASYEQYF. The DNA sequence is as follows: TGTGCCAGCAGGGGGGACAGCGCTTCCTACGAGCAGTACTTC.